The 4 T cell receptor beta chains given below trace back to one sample, sequenced in a study of blood T cell repertoires in COVID-19. The table came from immunoSEQ multiplex PCR; TCRdb's copy has only in-frame clones and leaves some out. Of tens of thousands of clones in the sample, more than 90% were seen once. The sequencing input was peripheral blood. These TCRs come from a man in his fifties or sixties with active or convalescent COVID-19.

The chain couples TRBV29-1 to TRBJ2-1, with 12 bases matching TRBD2. V lost 7 bases, J lost 14 bases, and 18 bases stayed unmatched. Germline V CDR1 and CDR2: SQVTM, ANQGSEA. The CDR3 is made up of 15 amino acids. This CDR3 is CSARPASGGDLREFF. CDR3 nucleotides: TGCAGCGCCCGCCCCGCTAGCGGGGGGGACCTTAGGGAGTTCTTC.

The chain links TRBV2 to TRBJ1-1, with TRBD1 identical over 8 bases. The J segment lost 4 bases and the V segment lost 9 bases, leaving 4 bases of the junction unmatched. Germline V gene lookup returns CDR1 SNHLY and CDR2 FYNNEI. The CDR3 length is 12 residues. CDR3 nucleotide sequence: TGTGCCAGTGACAGGGGCTCCACTGAAGCTTTCTTT. Its protein product is CASDRGSTEAFF.

The chain links TRBV30 to TRBJ2-2; 7 positions agree with TRBD1. Germline CDR1 and CDR2: GTSNPN and SVGIG (reference sequence). The CDR3 extends over 14 amino acids. J gave up 5 bases and V 4 bases, and 7 bases lay outside the gene matches. For the CDR3, the DNA is TGTGCCTGGATCCAAGGGGGCTGGACCGGGGAGCTGTTTTTT. Protein product: CAWIQGGWTGELFF.

The gene calls are TRBV19 and TRBJ1-2, with TRBD1 matching 8 bases. Trimming cost V 5 bases and J 3 bases; bases outside gene matches: 5. Germline loops: CDR1 LNHDA, CDR2 SQIVND (reference sequence). This CDR3 is built from 14 residues. The CDR3 DNA sequence: TGTGCCAGTAGTTCCAGGGGGCGCGACTATGGCTACACCTTC. Protein: CASSSRGRDYGYTF.